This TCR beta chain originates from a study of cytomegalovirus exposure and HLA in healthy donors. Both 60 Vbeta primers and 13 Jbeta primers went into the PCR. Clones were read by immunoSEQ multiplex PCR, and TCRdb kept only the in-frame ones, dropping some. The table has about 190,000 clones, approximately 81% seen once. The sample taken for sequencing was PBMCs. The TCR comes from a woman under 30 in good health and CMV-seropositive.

The CDR3 loop is CASSQTRTGGFQETQYF. DNA for the CDR3: TGTGCCAGCAGCCAAACGAGGACAGGGGGCTTCCAAGAGACCCAGTACTTC. The V call is TRBV13, the J call TRBJ2-5, with 11 bases fitting TRBD1. The CDR3 has 17 residues. Trimming at V came to 5 bases and at J to 1 base, leaving 9 bases not matched to a gene. Germline loops: CDR1 PRHDT, CDR2 FYEKMQ (reference sequence).